These 22 T cell receptor beta chains came from one sample sequenced in a study of cytotoxic CD8 clonotypes in ibrutinib-treated CLL (dated by TCRdb to the early 2020s). Library construction relied on the immunoSEQ multiplex PCR assay. This is the immuneACCESS table as TCRdb keeps it, with only in-frame sequences that have V and J called. A part of the clones is gone; compared with another copy, unresolved V genes explain less than half, and the rest is unexplained. This sample gives about 330,000 clones in total; roughly 67% of them show up just once. Jointly, the top ten make up roughly 6.3% of the sample. Sequenced here: PBMCs, sampled after 36 months of ibrutinib treatment. Receptor source: a human donor with chronic lymphocytic leukemia.

The chain combines TRBV12-5 with TRBJ2-1; 15 bases are shared with TRBD2. V was pared by 0 bases and J by 9 bases, with 9 bases of the junction left unmatched. This CDR3 contains 18 residues. The germline CDR1 and CDR2 sequences are LGHNT and FRNRAP. As DNA, the CDR3 is TGTGCTAGTGGTTTGGTCACACTACCGGGACTAGCGGGGGGTGAGCAGTTCTTC. Encoded protein: CASGLVTLPGLAGGEQFF.

With regard to this clone: This same CDR3 is encoded by further DNA sequences in the sample. The rearrangement links TRBV20-1 to TRBJ2-7, with D possibly being TRBD1 (5 bases). V was cut by 3 bases and J by 3 bases, with 6 bases left in between. Germline CDR1 DFQATT, CDR2 SNEGSKA (reference sequence). The CDR3 contains 11 residues. The CDR3 DNA reads as TGCAGTGCTAGCGACAGCTACGAGCAGTACTTC. As protein: CSASDSYEQYF.

The chain combines TRBV5-4 with TRBJ2-3; TRBD2 matches at 9 bases. V shed 6 bases and J 0 bases; nucleotides not matched to a gene: 8. The CDR3 spans 16 residues. Germline V gives CDR1 SGHNT, CDR2 YYREEE (reference sequence). CDR3 sequence (DNA): TGTGCCAGCACGTCAGGACTAGCGTCTAGCACAGATACGCAGTATTTT. Its protein is CASTSGLASSTDTQYF.

The chain carries TRBV4-1 and TRBJ2-5; D is ambiguous. V lost 1 base, J lost 2 bases, and 11 bases lay in between. CDR3 length: 15 amino acids. CDR1 and CDR2 from the germline V gene are MGHRA and YSYEKL. The CDR3 region is CASSQAPQVQETQYF. CDR3 sequence (DNA): TGCGCCAGCAGCCAAGCGCCACAAGTACAAGAGACCCAGTACTTC.

CDR3 nucleotides: TGTGCCAGCAGCTTTTCTGGCGGGACCTACGAGCAGTACTTC. Translated, it gives CASSFSGGTYEQYF. The rearrangement links TRBV11-2 to TRBJ2-7; D is perhaps TRBD2 (6 bases). The CDR3 runs to 14 residues. V was shortened by 3 bases and J by 2 bases, with 11 bases between the two germline ends. The V gene's germline CDR1 is SGHAT and CDR2 FQNNGV.

The V gene is TRBV18, the J gene TRBJ2-7; no clear D. Germline assignment: CDR1 KGHSH and CDR2 LQKENI. The CDR3 length is 15 residues. V was clipped by 3 bases and J by 2 bases, with 14 bases between them. CDR3 region: CASSPYRATTYEQYF. The CDR3 DNA reads TGTGCCAGCTCACCGTACCGGGCCACCACCTACGAGCAGTACTTC.

The V gene is TRBV5-8, the J gene TRBJ1-4; tentatively, D is TRBD1 (5 bases). CDR3 size: 15 residues. Looked up from germline, CDR1 is SGHTS and CDR2 is YDEGEE. V was trimmed by 1 base and J by 8 bases, leaving 15 bases between them. CDR3 sequence: CASSLFPGSDEKLFF. CDR3 coding DNA: TGTGCCAGCAGCTTGTTCCCAGGGTCCGACGAAAAACTGTTTTTT.

This clone was picked up one time. The rearrangement links TRBV9 to TRBJ2-6, with 7 bases aligning to TRBD1. Germline CDR1 is SGDLS and CDR2 is YYNGEE. The CDR3 length is 17 residues. V dropped 5 bases and J dropped 0; count of bases not matched to a gene: 8. CDR3 sequence reads: CASRRTGTLSGANVLTF. The CDR3 coding sequence is TGTGCCAGCAGGAGGACAGGCACACTCTCTGGGGCCAACGTCCTGACTTTC.

The V call is TRBV18, the J call TRBJ2-5, with D tentatively TRBD2 (6 bases). Trimming stripped 2 bases from V and 4 bases from J, with 8 bases between. The CDR3 has 13 amino acids. Germline V gene lookup returns CDR1 KGHSH and CDR2 LQKENI. This chain's CDR3 is CASSPFGGETQYF. The CDR3 nucleotides read TGTGCCAGCTCACCATTCGGGGGAGAGACCCAGTACTTC.

This rearrangement joins TRBV6-5 to TRBJ1-1; D perhaps matches TRBD1 (5 bases). The V gene's germline CDR1 is MNHEY and CDR2 SVGAGI. The V and J ends lost 2 bases and 5 bases respectively, with 15 bases between them. The length of the CDR3 is 15 residues. The CDR3, as DNA: TGTGCCAGCAGTTACCGAGGGACCGGCGGGACTGAAGCTTTCTTT. Its protein product is CASSYRGTGGTEAFF.

The rearrangement uses TRBV28 and TRBJ2-7; 7 bases map to TRBD1. V dropped 5 bases and J dropped 8; count of bases not matched to a gene: 15. The CDR3 spans 15 residues. Germline V CDR1 and CDR2: MDHEN, SYDVKM. Written as DNA, the CDR3 is TGTGCCAGCAGTCCAGAACCGGGGACAGCCCTGCAGCAGTACTTC. It translates to CASSPEPGTALQQYF.

V is TRBV27 and J is TRBJ2-3; D unclear. The CDR3 is 13 amino acids. V was clipped by 3 bases and J by 3 bases, with 7 bases between them. Germline V gene data show CDR1 as MNHEY and CDR2 as SMNVEV (reference sequence). CDR3 protein: CASSLTLTDTQYF. CDR3 DNA sequence: TGTGCCAGCAGTTTGACTCTTACAGATACGCAGTATTTT.

This clone was counted a few times. The chain links TRBV4-1 to TRBJ2-7; weak D call: TRBD1 (6 bases). This CDR3 region has 14 residues. V shed 4 bases and J shed 2 bases, with 12 bases lying between them. Germline loops: CDR1 MGHRA, CDR2 YSYEKL. The CDR3 nucleotides read TGCGCCAGCAGCCTCCGGGACATAGCCTACGAGCAGTACTTC. It codes for CASSLRDIAYEQYF.

This clone has a handful of counts. The V gene is TRBV9, the J gene TRBJ1-2; the D is unclear. CDR3 size: 15 residues. Trimming removed 4 bases at V and 3 bases at J, with 16 bases between. CDR1 and CDR2 (germline): SGDLS, YYNGEE. The CDR3 sequence is CASSPRGGRHYGYTF. CDR3 nucleotides: TGTGCCAGCAGCCCGCGGGGAGGGAGGCACTATGGCTACACCTTC.

The rearrangement links TRBV21-1 to TRBJ1-5. TRBV21-1 constitutes a pseudogene. The CDR3 sequence is 14 residues long. The CDR3 coding sequence is TGTGCCAGCAGCAGGGGGGCAGGCAATCAGCCCCAGCATTTT. It is translated as CASSRGAGNQPQHF.

The J gene is TRBJ2-7, the V gene TRBV2; a possible D gene is TRBD2 (5 bases). V was shortened by 1 base and J by 0 bases, with 10 bases between the two germline ends. This CDR3 comprises 15 residues. From germline, CDR1 is SNHLY and CDR2 FYNNEI. The CDR3 region is CASSEVGIDSYEQYF. The CDR3 region has the DNA TGTGCCAGCAGTGAAGTCGGGATAGACTCCTACGAGCAGTACTTC.

This clone was detected only a few times. The chain uses TRBV15 and TRBJ2-2; D remains ambiguous. V was cut by 3 bases and J by 4 bases, with 6 bases left in between. Germline values: CDR1 LNHNV, CDR2 YYDKDF (reference sequence). The CDR3 is 13 amino acids. CDR3 sequence: CATSRSATGELFF. CDR3 DNA: TGTGCCACCAGCAGGAGCGCCACCGGGGAGCTGTTTTTT.

This clone is a singleton in its sample. The chain has TRBV5-1 and TRBJ2-7, with TRBD2 matching over 8 bases. Germline CDR1 is SGHRS and CDR2 is YFSETQ. V was pared by 0 bases and J by 5 bases, with 16 bases of the junction left unmatched. The CDR3 covers 18 residues. The CDR3 spells CASSLAESGSWFMDEQYF. Here the CDR3 DNA reads TGCGCCAGCAGCTTGGCCGAAAGCGGGAGTTGGTTCATGGACGAGCAGTACTTC.

V usage is TRBV27 and J usage is TRBJ1-1, with D possibly matching TRBD1 (6 bases). V shed 4 bases and J shed 11 bases, with 23 bases lying between them. Germline lookup yields CDR1 MNHEY and CDR2 SMNVEV (reference sequence). The CDR3 has 15 amino acids. For the CDR3, the DNA is TGTGCCAGCAGTTCTACTCGCAGGGGCCGGTTTGGCGCTTTCTTT. Residues: CASSSTRRGRFGAFF.

The chain couples TRBV2 to TRBJ2-2, with TRBD1 as a possible D gene (6 bases). CDR1 and CDR2 from the germline V gene are SNHLY and FYNNEI. This CDR3 contains 14 residues. V was shortened by 7 bases and J by 2 bases, with 11 bases between the two germline ends. CDR3 sequence: CASIGTPNTGELFF. In DNA, the CDR3 is TGTGCCAGCATCGGGACACCCAACACCGGGGAGCTGTTTTTT.

The table lists this clone with a few counts. The chain recombines TRBV6-5 with TRBJ1-5; unclear D gene. CDR1 and CDR2 from the germline V gene are MNHEY and SVGAGI. This CDR3 region has 15 residues. Deletions cut 5 bases from V and 6 bases from J, with 17 bases between. The CDR3 here is CASSPGRLGSQPQHF. As DNA, the CDR3 is TGTGCCAGCAGTCCCGGACGGCTCGGGAGTCAGCCCCAGCATTTT.

V is TRBV7-9 and J is TRBJ1-4; D gene uncertain. Looked up from germline, CDR1 is SEHNR and CDR2 is FQNEAQ (reference sequence). Trimming took 5 bases from V and 8 from J, leaving 15 bases between them. The CDR3 has 14 amino acids. The CDR3 sequence: CASSDGPISEKLFF. CDR3 DNA: TGTGCCAGCAGCGACGGACCAATCTCCGAAAAACTGTTTTTT.